This T cell receptor (beta chain) emerged from a study of read filtering for tumor transcriptome and immune sequencing. Overall study context: TCR-mapped reads were about 4.05 to 10.27 million with IR-seq versus roughly 75 to 1,300 with RNA-seq. Study-wide results and limits: Without single-read clonotypes, shared clonotype proportions correlated more between IR-seq and RNA-seq.

Molecular barcoded adaptors covering alpha/delta and beta/gamma chains were used on approximately 400 ng RNA. Using its own MiXCR run on the reads, TCRdb lists one record per CDR3 protein. The repertoire holds tens of thousands of distinct CDR3 sequences, with about 22% as singletons. In this sample, this clonotype turned up many times. Antigen specificity is unknown. This CDR3 comprises 15 residues. Germline V gives CDR1 SGHVS, CDR2 FQNEAQ. The V gene end was trimmed by 5 bases and the J gene end by 4 bases; junction bases not matched to a gene: 4. Every patient had bone marrow sampled while the disease was active.

The sequenced material came from a population of CD138-negative cells sorted from bone marrow. The sequence derives from a donor aged 40 or over with multiple myeloma. This chain joins TRBV7-8 and TRBJ2-2; TRBD1 agrees at 10 bases. DNA for the CDR3: TGTGCCAGCAGCACCGGGACAGGGGCCACCGGGGAGCTGTTTTTT. It specifies CASSTGTGATGELFF.